This entry lists 18 T cell receptor beta chains sequenced from one sample in a study of CD8 T cells in ankylosing spondylitis. TCRdb itself ran the 5' RACE reads through MiXCR, one entry per CDR3 protein. The table includes 350,000 or so distinct CDR3 sequences, roughly 14% detected once. Material: blood, either unsorted or a sorted T cell fraction (not recorded which). These receptors were collected from a male donor with ankylosing spondylitis or in good health (not recorded which).

This clonotype has more than one count but fewer than ten. The gene calls are TRBV30 and TRBJ2-5; D could derive from TRBD1 or TRBD2 (5 bases each). Trimming removed 1 base at V and 2 bases at J, with 14 bases between. This CDR3 contains 15 residues. Germline V gene data show CDR1 as GTSNPN and CDR2 as SVGIG (reference sequence). The CDR3 protein is CAWSAPGRLQETQYF. In DNA, the CDR3 is TGTGCCTGGAGTGCCCCGGGACGGTTGCAAGAGACCCAGTACTTC. Complete variable domain (other parts from reference TRBV30 and TRBJ2-5): SQTIHQWPATLVQPVGSPLSLECTVEGTSNPNLYWYRQAAGRGLQLLFYSVGIGQISSEVPQNLSASRPQDRQFILSSKKLLLSDSGFYLCAWSAPGRLQETQYFGPGTRLLVL.

This clonotype was counted a few times. V is TRBV6-1 and J is TRBJ2-7; D could derive from TRBD1 or TRBD2 (5 bases each). V lost 5 bases, J lost 5 bases, and 19 bases lay in between. From germline, CDR1 is MNHNS and CDR2 SASEGT. CDR3 length: 15 residues. The CDR3 sequence is CASSPRAGSSDEQYF. In DNA form, the CDR3 reads TGTGCCAGCAGTCCTCGGGCAGGGAGTTCTGACGAGCAGTACTTC.

A few counts support this clonotype. The rearrangement joins TRBV11-2 to TRBJ2-7; D possibly corresponds to TRBD2 (6 bases). There are 17 residues in the CDR3. Germline assignment: CDR1 SGHAT and CDR2 FQNNGV. The V end lost 1 base, the J end lost 4 bases, and 20 bases lay between the germline ends. This CDR3 is CASSLVLTSSVPYEQYF. The DNA of the CDR3 is TGTGCCAGCAGCTTAGTACTCACTAGCTCAGTCCCTTACGAGCAGTACTTC.

This clonotype was detected a few times. The gene calls are TRBV6-1 and TRBJ2-6; the D is unclear. The length of the CDR3 is 13 residues. The germline CDR1 and CDR2 sequences are MNHNS and SASEGT. The V gene lost 8 bases and the J gene lost 0 bases, with 5 bases spanning the gap. Here the CDR3 reads CASLSSGANVLTF. Written as DNA, the CDR3 is TGTGCCAGCCTGAGCTCTGGGGCCAACGTCCTGACTTTC.

This chain's CDR3 is CASSLGIRAEQYF. The CDR3 nucleotides are TGTGCCAGCAGTTTAGGGATCAGGGCCGAGCAGTACTTC. J is TRBJ2-7 and V is TRBV12-3 or TRBV12-4; TRBD1 might be the D (5 bases). The CDR3 sequence is 13 residues long. Deletions cut 1 base from V and 6 bases from J, with 10 bases between.

The table lists this clonotype with a few counts. CDR3 region: CASSFSDAYYEQYF. The DNA for the CDR3 is TGTGCCAGCAGCTTTAGTGACGCGTACTACGAGCAGTACTTC. V usage is TRBV5-6 and J usage is TRBJ2-7, with D unresolved. The CDR3 totals 14 residues. Trimming removed 2 bases from V and 3 bases from J, with 12 bases in between. Per germline, CDR1 SGHDT and CDR2 YYEEEE.

This clonotype was observed a few times. The chain uses TRBV10-3 and TRBJ1-6, with D tentatively TRBD1 (6 bases). The V and J ends lost 7 bases and 13 bases respectively, with 17 bases between them. CDR1 and CDR2 (germline): ENHRY, SYGVKD. This CDR3 is 13 amino acids long. Written as DNA, the CDR3 is TGTGCCATCACGGACAGCGTGGCGGGGCCCCTCCACTTT. Encoded protein: CAITDSVAGPLHF.

This clonotype was counted many times. In DNA form, the CDR3 reads TGCAGTGCTCCAGGGACAGCCACAGATACGCAGTATTTT. Residues: CSAPGTATDTQYF. The rearrangement links TRBV20-1 to TRBJ2-3, with 7 bases matching TRBD1. This CDR3 has 13 residues. Losses at the gene ends were 5 bases for V and 2 bases for J; bases not matched to a gene: 4. Germline V gene lookup returns CDR1 DFQATT and CDR2 SNEGSKA (reference sequence).

This chain connects TRBV7-9 to TRBJ2-1, with 9 bases aligning to TRBD2. The ends lost 1 base at V and 0 bases at J; junction bases unmatched: 4. CDR3 size: 17 residues. Germline CDR1 SEHNR, CDR2 FQNEAQ (reference sequence). CDR3 region: CASSLGREGYSYNEQFF. For the CDR3, the DNA is TGTGCCAGCAGCTTAGGGCGGGAGGGGTACTCCTACAATGAGCAGTTCTTC.

This clonotype has a count of ten or more. The chain uses TRBV5-1 and TRBJ2-2; no clear D gene. The CDR3 is made up of 14 amino acids. V was pared by 7 bases and J by 3 bases, with 13 bases between. Germline V lookup: CDR1 SGHRS, CDR2 YFSETQ. CDR3 in amino acids: CASQDGEYTGELFF. CDR3 DNA sequence: TGCGCCAGCCAGGACGGCGAATACACCGGGGAGCTGTTTTTT.

The rearrangement uses TRBV6-1 and TRBJ2-3; a possible D gene is TRBD2 (5 bases). Germline V CDR1 and CDR2: MNHNS, SASEGT. This CDR3 has 13 amino acids. Trimming removed 1 base at V and 5 bases at J, with 7 bases between. Here the CDR3 DNA reads TGTGCCAGCAGTGAAGTCGCGGGAGATACGCAGTATTTT. Protein product: CASSEVAGDTQYF.

The V and J genes are TRBV24-1 and TRBJ2-2; possibly TRBD2 for D (6 bases). Germline V CDR1 and CDR2: KGHDR, SFDVKD. V lost 9 bases and J lost 5, with 15 bases in between. The CDR3 length is 14 residues. CDR3 residues: CATSSGTPTGELFF. The CDR3 DNA follows: TGTGCCACCTCCTCCGGGACTCCGACCGGGGAGCTGTTTTTT.

The chain couples TRBV4-1 to TRBJ2-7; the D gene is possibly TRBD2 (5 bases). The ends were cut back, 0 bases at V and 6 bases at J, with 12 bases in the middle. The CDR3 has 14 residues. CDR1 is MGHRA, CDR2 YSYEKL, per germline. The CDR3 is CASSQEEPRGEQYF. CDR3 in DNA: TGCGCCAGCAGCCAAGAGGAGCCCCGGGGCGAGCAGTACTTC.

This clonotype was detected ten times or more. This chain joins TRBV20-1 and TRBJ2-1; TRBD2 matches at 7 bases. The CDR3 is 14 amino acids. J lost 8 bases, V lost 3 bases, and 10 bases had no gene match. Germline values: CDR1 DFQATT, CDR2 SNEGSKA (reference sequence). The CDR3 sequence is CSARSGTNVDEQFF. The CDR3 bases are TGCAGTGCTAGGTCCGGGACTAACGTTGATGAGCAGTTCTTC.

The genes are TRBV6-6 and TRBJ2-1, with D perhaps TRBD2 (7 bases). The germline gives CDR1 MNHNY, CDR2 SVGAGI (reference sequence). The CDR3 contains 13 residues. V lost 6 bases, J lost 5 bases, and 11 bases lay in between. CDR3 in amino acids: CASRRGGDNEQFF. The CDR3 nucleotides read TGTGCCAGCAGACGAGGGGGGGACAATGAGCAGTTCTTC.

The V and J genes are TRBV25-1 and TRBJ2-7, with TRBD1 identical over 8 bases. J gave up 0 bases and V 8 bases, and 6 bases lay outside the gene matches. Germline CDR1 is MGHDK and CDR2 is SYGVNS. The CDR3 contains 14 residues. CDR3 amino acids: CASGRQGISYEQYF. CDR3 DNA sequence: TGTGCCAGCGGAAGACAGGGGATCTCCTACGAGCAGTACTTC.

This clonotype was detected only a few times. The chain recombines TRBV11-2 with TRBJ1-1; D remains ambiguous. Trimming cost V 2 bases and J 8 bases, with 9 bases left between them. Germline CDR1 SGHAT, CDR2 FQNNGV. The CDR3 is 12 residues long. The CDR3 protein is CASSLSIREAFF. The CDR3 bases are TGTGCCAGCAGCTTAAGTATCAGGGAAGCTTTCTTT.

In nucleotides, the CDR3 is TGCGCCAGCAGTGAGAGGGGCCCCACCGGGGAGCTGTTTTTT. This gives the protein CASSERGPTGELFF. The chain recombines TRBV10-1 with TRBJ2-2; possibly TRBD1 for D (5 bases). Germline V gives CDR1 WNHNN, CDR2 SYGVQD (reference sequence). The CDR3 is 14 amino acids. V lost 2 bases to trimming and J lost 4 bases, with 8 bases between them.